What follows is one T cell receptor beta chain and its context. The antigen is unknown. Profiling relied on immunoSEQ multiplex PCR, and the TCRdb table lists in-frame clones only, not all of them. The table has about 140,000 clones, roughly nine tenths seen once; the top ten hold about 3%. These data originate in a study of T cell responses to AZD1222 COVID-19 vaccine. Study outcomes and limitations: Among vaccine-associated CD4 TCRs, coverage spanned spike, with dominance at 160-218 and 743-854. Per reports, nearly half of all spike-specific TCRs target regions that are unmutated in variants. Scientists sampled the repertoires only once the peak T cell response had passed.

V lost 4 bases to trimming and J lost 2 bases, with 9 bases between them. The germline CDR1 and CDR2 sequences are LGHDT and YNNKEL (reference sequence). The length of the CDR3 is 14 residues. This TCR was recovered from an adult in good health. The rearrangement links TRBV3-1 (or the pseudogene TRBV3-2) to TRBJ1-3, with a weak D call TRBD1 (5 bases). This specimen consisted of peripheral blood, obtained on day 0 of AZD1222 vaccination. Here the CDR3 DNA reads TGTGCCAGCAGCCGATCGGACACTGGAAACACCATATATTTT. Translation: CASSRSDTGNTIYF.